This TCR beta chain is from a study of blood T cell repertoires in COVID-19. Turning to the study itself: Researchers got acute and convalescent COVID-19 samples from the United States, Italy and Spain. Nucleic acid was either cDNA or gDNA, and it came from T cells, B-cell-depleted T cells, or PBMCs.

The V and J ends lost 5 bases and 0 bases, in that order; junction bases with no gene match: 2. The CDR3 consists of 13 residues. Germline loops: CDR1 GTSNPN, CDR2 SVGIG (reference sequence). Per the study methods: The authors estimated nucleated cell counts from reference gene primer amplification. TCRdb's copy holds only in-frame clones and misses some; the assay was immunoSEQ multiplex PCR. V and J calls and clone size follow that table, whereas D and trimming were derived from the DNA. The sample contains 75,000 to 100,000 clones, around 88% of which appear only once. The source is an elderly woman with acute or convalescent COVID-19. The chain employs TRBV30 and TRBJ2-7; 9 bases match TRBD1. The sequenced sample consisted of peripheral blood. The CDR3 nucleotides are TGTGCCTGGGGACAGGGGTACTCCTACGAGCAGTACTTC. This translates into CAWGQGYSYEQYF.